Listed below are T cell receptor beta chains from one sample, sequenced in a study of T cell changes during pregnancy in multiple sclerosis. Generated by immunoSEQ multiplex PCR, the TCRdb table keeps only in-frame clones and is missing some. The sample gives approximately 90,000 clones, 90% to 95% of which show up once; approximately 0.84% is in the top ten. Sequenced material: peripheral blood, taken in the third trimester of pregnancy. These receptors all come from a female donor with multiple sclerosis, enrolled in a pregnancy study. CDR3s include the opening cysteine and the closing phenylalanine or tryptophan. The D gene is left open where the match is weak. Some rows mark clone size as missing; the rest say once, few, many or name a class of expanded clone.

V gene,J gene,clone size,D gene,CDR3 protein,CDR3 DNA
TRBV6-1,TRBJ2-3,.,TRBD1,CASSSGQDRRNTQYF,TGTGCCAGCAGTTCGGGACAGGACCGCCGTAATACGCAGTATTTT
TRBV4-3,TRBJ1-1,.,TRBD1,CASSPSTHDRDHTEAFF,TGCGCCAGCAGCCCCTCTACCCACGACAGGGATCACACTGAAGCTTTCTTT
TRBV4-1,TRBJ2-7,.,TRBD2,CASSQGASGGYEQYF,TGCGCCAGCAGCCAAGGGGCTAGCGGGGGCTACGAGCAGTACTTC
TRBV4-2,TRBJ2-3,.,.,CASSQDSADTQYF,TGTGCCAGCAGCCAAGATAGTGCAGATACGCAGTATTTT
TRBV7-6,TRBJ2-1,.,TRBD1,CASTEQGAGNEQFF,TGTGCCAGCACGGAACAGGGGGCAGGGAATGAGCAGTTCTTC
TRBV9,TRBJ2-3,.,.,CASSVGTTYTDTQYF,TGTGCCAGCAGCGTAGGGACTACTTACACAGATACGCAGTATTTT
TRBV25-1,TRBJ2-3,once,.,CASSEWRATDTQYF,TGTGCCAGCAGTGAATGGCGGGCCACAGATACGCAGTATTTT
TRBV18,TRBJ2-7,.,TRBD2,CASSPSSGRSYEQYF,TGTGCCAGCTCCCCATCTAGCGGGCGCTCCTACGAGCAGTACTTC
TRBV27,TRBJ2-7,.,.,CASSSPNSYEQYF,TGTGCCAGCAGTTCACCCAACAGCTACGAGCAGTACTTC
TRBV18,TRBJ1-5,.,TRBD1,CASSRQGSNQPQHF,TGTGCCAGCTCACGACAGGGAAGCAATCAGCCCCAGCATTTT
TRBV2,TRBJ1-1,.,.,CASLGQGPTEAFF,TGTGCCAGCCTAGGGCAGGGGCCCACTGAAGCTTTCTTT
TRBV30,TRBJ2-5,.,TRBD1,CAWSQGAQTQYF,TGTGCCTGGAGTCAGGGGGCGCAGACCCAGTACTTC
TRBV7-8,TRBJ1-1,.,TRBD1,CASSLGDRRTEAFF,TGTGCCAGCAGCTTAGGGGACAGAAGGACTGAAGCTTTCTTT
TRBV19,TRBJ2-1,.,.,CASSKRNREIEGNEQFF,TGTGCCAGTAGTAAGAGAAACCGGGAGATAGAGGGGAATGAGCAGTTCTTC
TRBV21-1,TRBJ1-1,few,.,CAGVDTEAFF,TGTGCGGGAGTGGACACTGAAGCTTTCTTT
TRBV9,TRBJ2-1,.,.,CASSVVAGRNNEQFF,TGTGCCAGCAGCGTAGTCGCAGGAAGAAACAATGAGCAGTTCTTC
TRBV14,TRBJ2-1,.,.,CASSQVQGRNNEQFF,TGTGCCAGCAGCCAAGTTCAGGGTAGAAACAATGAGCAGTTCTTC